These 4 T cell receptor beta chains were all obtained from the same sample, sequenced in a study of beta chain features in type 1 diabetes. These receptors are not linked to any known antigen. General study findings and limits: Researchers report that Type 1 diabetes patients had moderately but significantly shorter TCRB CDR3s across all four CD4+ subsets.

Isolated RNA was reverse transcribed in full, so expressed TCRB transcripts were sequenced. Repertoires were generated with immunoSEQ multiplex PCR, while TCRdb's copy carries only in-frame clones and drops some. The profile covers about 640,000 clones, with around 12% appearing a single time and more than 0.1% taken by the ten largest. The sequenced sample consisted of naive CD4+ T cells from blood. The receptors shown here come from a man aged 30 to 39 with type 1 diabetes.

CDR3 sequence reads: CASSQVGDIQYF. The DNA of the CDR3 is TGTGCCAGCAGCCAAGTCGGTGACATTCAGTACTTC. The chain links TRBV4-2 to TRBJ2-4, with D hard to call. V was clipped by 1 base and J by 8 bases, with 6 bases between them. The CDR3 has 12 residues. CDR1 is LGHNA and CDR2 is YNFKEQ in the germline V gene.

This chain connects TRBV29-1 to TRBJ1-2; D uncertain. The germline gives CDR1 SQVTM, CDR2 ANQGSEA. The CDR3 is 15 amino acids. Trimming cost V 1 base and J 0 bases, with 12 bases left between them. CDR3 nucleotide sequence: TGCAGCGTTGAAGTGGTCAGAAAAGCTAACTATGGCTACACCTTC. Residues: CSVEVVRKANYGYTF.

In its sample, this clone was seen a few times. This chain connects TRBV18 to TRBJ2-7; D might be TRBD1 (5 bases). This CDR3 contains 14 residues. Germline V gene lookup returns CDR1 KGHSH and CDR2 LQKENI. V was clipped by 0 bases and J by 5 bases, with 11 bases between them. Here the CDR3 reads CASSPPSQVHEQYF. The CDR3 DNA is TGTGCCAGCTCACCACCCTCACAGGTGCACGAGCAGTACTTC. Full variable domain (outside the CDR3, taken from reference TRBV18 and TRBJ2-7): NAGVMQNPRHLVRRRGQEARLRCSPMKGHSHVYWYRQLPEEGLKFMVYLQKENIIDESGMPKERFSAEFPKEGPSILRIQQVVRGDSAAYFCASSPPSQVHEQYFGPGTRLTVT.

There are a few counts of this clone. This chain links TRBV7-9 with TRBJ2-1; a weak D match, TRBD2 (5 bases). Trimming shortened V by 3 bases and J by 4 bases, and 13 bases separated the two germline ends. The V gene's germline CDR1 is SEHNR and CDR2 FQNEAQ (reference sequence). This CDR3 is built from 15 residues. The chain's CDR3 is CASSLEDLGYNEQFF. In nucleotides, the CDR3 is TGTGCCAGCAGCTTGGAGGACTTGGGATACAATGAGCAGTTCTTC.